The next 17 T cell receptor beta chains were all read from a single sample in a study of blood T cells in healthy people across ages. Using a J-beta primer mix together with a sample-barcoded 5' primer, a second PCR was run for about 7 to 12 cycles. TCRdb re-called the 5' RACE reads with MiXCR, one entry per CDR3 protein. The table records around 1,700,000 distinct CDR3 sequences, approximately 30% of them present only once. The sample consisted of blood. The receptors come from a woman younger than 45 in good health.

The chain uses TRBV29-1 and TRBJ2-2; D call uncertain. The germline V gene has CDR1 SQVTM and CDR2 ANQGSEA. Deletions cut 3 bases from V and 1 base from J, with 9 bases between. This CDR3 is built from 14 residues. The CDR3 nucleotides read TGCAGCGTTGATAATAATCAGAACACCGGGGAGCTGTTTTTT. Protein: CSVDNNQNTGELFF.

This clonotype was observed once. CDR3 protein: CSAWTSGSNEQFF. CDR3 DNA sequence: TGCAGTGCTTGGACTAGCGGAAGCAATGAGCAGTTCTTC. The V gene is TRBV20-1, the J gene TRBJ2-1; 10 bases agree with TRBD2. The V gene end was trimmed by 5 bases and the J gene end by 6 bases; junction bases not matched to a gene: 4. Germline values: CDR1 DFQATT, CDR2 SNEGSKA (reference sequence). This CDR3 spans 13 amino acids.

The chain recombines TRBV11-2 with TRBJ2-5; no clear D. V was shortened by 4 bases and J by 0 bases, with 9 bases between the two germline ends. The CDR3 is 14 residues long. CDR1 SGHAT and CDR2 FQNNGV come from the germline V gene. CDR3: CASSSPLYQETQYF. CDR3 nucleotide sequence: TGTGCCAGCAGCTCCCCTTTGTACCAAGAGACCCAGTACTTC.

This clonotype was picked up many times. This chain links TRBV6-5 with TRBJ2-5, with 8 bases identical to TRBD2. V trimming: 5 bases; J trimming: 3 bases; junction bases outside the gene matches: 5. CDR1 and CDR2 from the germline V gene are MNHEY and SVGAGI. The CDR3 is made up of 14 amino acids. This chain's CDR3 is CASSPDGREETQYF. The CDR3 DNA reads as TGTGCCAGCAGTCCGGACGGGAGGGAAGAGACCCAGTACTTC.

Remarks on this clonotype: A read error may be the cause here, since a much bigger clone is one base away. The chain uses TRBV4-1 and TRBJ2-5, with D unresolved. The tail of the sequence fits TRBJ2-1 better, so the J call may be wrong. Germline V gene data show CDR1 as MGHRA and CDR2 as YSYEKL. This CDR3 is built from 15 residues. CDR3 sequence reads: CASSQEELRKETQFF. The CDR3 coding sequence is TGCGCCAGCAGCCAAGAGGAGCTCCGGAAAGAGACCCAGTTCTTC.

This chain links TRBV6-2 or TRBV6-3 with TRBJ1-1; 7 bases map to TRBD1. Per the germline V gene, CDR1 is MNHEY and CDR2 is SVGEGT. V shed 4 bases and J 1 base; nucleotides not matched to a gene: 9. This CDR3 has 16 amino acids. CDR3: CASSLEQGTSNTEAFF. CDR3 DNA sequence: TGTGCCAGCAGTTTAGAACAGGGGACCTCGAACACTGAAGCTTTCTTT.

This clonotype occurred a few times. This sequence joins TRBV9 and TRBJ2-1; D unclear. Germline-derived CDR1 and CDR2 are SGDLS and YYNGEE. The CDR3 sequence is 15 residues long. V was cut by 4 bases and J by 3 bases, with 14 bases left in between. CDR3: CASSPRAPGYNEQFF. CDR3 DNA sequence: TGTGCCAGCAGCCCCCGGGCCCCGGGCTACAATGAGCAGTTCTTC. The full variable domain, with the rest looked up from reference TRBV9 and TRBJ2-1, is DSGVTQTPKHLITATGQRVTLRCSPRSGDLSVYWYQQSLDQGLQFLIQYYNGEERAKGNILERFSAQQFPDLHSELNLSSLELGDSALYFCASSPRAPGYNEQFFGPGTRLTVL.

This clonotype has only a few counts. The J gene is TRBJ2-1, the V gene TRBV20-1, with 9 bases lining up with TRBD2. The CDR3 covers 14 residues. Looked up from germline, CDR1 is DFQATT and CDR2 is SNEGSKA (reference sequence). Losses at the gene ends were 6 bases for V and 3 bases for J; bases not matched to a gene: 6. CDR3 region: CSAQGLAFYNEQFF. CDR3 nucleotides: TGCAGTGCCCAAGGACTAGCGTTCTACAATGAGCAGTTCTTC.

The rearrangement joins TRBV7-3 to TRBJ1-2, with 9 bases matching TRBD1. The junction had 3 bases not matched to a gene; V was cut back by 2 bases and J by 2 bases. Germline CDR1 SGHTA, CDR2 FQGTGA. The CDR3 sequence is 15 residues long. CDR3 in amino acids: CASSLSGQGNYGYTF. CDR3 nucleotides: TGTGCCAGCAGCTTATCCGGACAGGGGAACTATGGCTACACCTTC.

The V and J genes are TRBV5-6 and TRBJ2-3; no definite D call. V shed 3 bases and J shed 3 bases, with 17 bases lying between them. Germline V gene data show CDR1 as SGHDT and CDR2 as YYEEEE. The CDR3 has 16 amino acids. The CDR3: CASSSPGVWETDTQYF. DNA of the CDR3: TGTGCCAGCAGCTCACCTGGGGTGTGGGAAACAGATACGCAGTATTTT.

This clonotype was recorded many times. The V and J genes are TRBV12-3 or TRBV12-4 and TRBJ2-6; D not resolved. The CDR3 extends over 14 amino acids. The V gene lost 7 bases and the J gene lost 4 bases, with 11 bases spanning the gap. The DNA of the CDR3 is TGTGCCAGCACCTTCTCGGCGGGGGCCAACGTCCTGACTTTC. It yields the protein CASTFSAGANVLTF.

V is TRBV4-1 and J is TRBJ2-2; no clear D gene. V shed 1 base and J shed 7 bases, with 10 bases lying between them. The germline gives CDR1 MGHRA, CDR2 YSYEKL. The CDR3 is made up of 14 amino acids. The CDR3 reads CASSQVLGFGELFF. The CDR3 bases are TGCGCCAGCAGCCAAGTTTTGGGGTTCGGGGAGCTGTTTTTT.

This clonotype was counted a few times. In DNA, the CDR3 is TGTGCCAGCGGACAGGGGGTTAAGACCCAGTACTTC. Residues: CASGQGVKTQYF. This chain uses TRBV28 with TRBJ2-5, with 10 bases that match TRBD1. The CDR3 runs to 12 residues. Germline loops: CDR1 MDHEN, CDR2 SYDVKM. V lost 8 bases to trimming and J lost 6 bases; unmatched junction nucleotides: 3.

The gene calls are TRBV9 and TRBJ2-1; D unclear. This CDR3 has 16 amino acids. Germline V CDR1 and CDR2: SGDLS, YYNGEE. V dropped 0 bases and J dropped 0 bases, with 10 bases sitting between them. The CDR3 is CASSVETGSSYNEQFF. In DNA, the CDR3 is TGTGCCAGCAGCGTAGAGACCGGTAGCTCCTACAATGAGCAGTTCTTC.

Remarks on this clonotype: One end of the junction does not line up with germline, which may come from a read error. The chain couples TRBV27 to TRBJ2-6; the D gene is possibly TRBD2 (5 bases). CDR3 length equals 15 residues. The germline V gene has CDR1 MNHEY and CDR2 SMNVEV (reference sequence). The CDR3 sequence is CGSTETSSGANVLTF. In nucleotides, the CDR3 is TGTGGCAGCACAGAAACTAGCTCTGGGGCCAACGTCCTGACTTTC.

This clonotype was counted between two and nine times. The chain employs TRBV7-2 and TRBJ1-5; D gene unclear. The CDR3 covers 13 residues. The germline CDR1 and CDR2 sequences are SGHTA and FQGNSA. Between the trimmed V and J ends, which lost 3 bases and 5 bases, there was a span of 8 bases. CDR3 bases: TGTGCCAGCAGCTTTTCTCTGGATCAGCCCCAGCATTTT. This codes for CASSFSLDQPQHF.

The V gene is TRBV9, the J gene TRBJ2-3, with 10 bases that match TRBD2. Germline V gene lookup returns CDR1 SGDLS and CDR2 YYNGEE. V was clipped by 4 bases and J by 5 bases; unmatched bases: 13. The CDR3 contains 17 residues. The CDR3, as DNA: TGTGCCAGCAGCCCGGGTGGGAGCGGGGGGGCGGAAGATACGCAGTATTTT. Protein: CASSPGGSGGAEDTQYF.